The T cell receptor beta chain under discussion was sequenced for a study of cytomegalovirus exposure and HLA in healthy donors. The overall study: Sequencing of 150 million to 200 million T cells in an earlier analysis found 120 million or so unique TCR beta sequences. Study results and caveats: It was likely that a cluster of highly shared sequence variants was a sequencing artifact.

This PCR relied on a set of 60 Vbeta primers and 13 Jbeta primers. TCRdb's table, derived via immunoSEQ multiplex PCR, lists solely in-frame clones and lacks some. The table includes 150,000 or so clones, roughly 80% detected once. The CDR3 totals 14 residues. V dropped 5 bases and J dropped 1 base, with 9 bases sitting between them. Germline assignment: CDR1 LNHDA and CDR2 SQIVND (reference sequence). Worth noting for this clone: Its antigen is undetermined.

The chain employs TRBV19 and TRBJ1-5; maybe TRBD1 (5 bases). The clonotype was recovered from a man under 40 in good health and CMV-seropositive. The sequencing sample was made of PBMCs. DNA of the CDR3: TGTGCCAGTAGTTCAGGGATGAGCAATCAGCCCCAGCATTTT. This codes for CASSSGMSNQPQHF.